This T cell receptor beta chain stems from a study of response to subunit inactivated influenza vaccine. Whole-study results and caveats: Each seasonal influenza vaccination, the authors suggested, recruits few new T cells.

This clonotype was picked up many times. As yet, its antigen is unknown. From the RT-PCR reads, TCRdb called clonotypes with MiXCR, one entry per CDR3 protein. The repertoire holds 400,000 to 650,000 distinct CDR3 sequences, with approximately 7.3% as singletons. The CDR3 runs to 14 residues. Germline V gene sequence: CDR1 SGHRS, CDR2 YFSETQ. V lost 0 bases and J lost 4; bases outside the gene matches: 2. V is TRBV5-1 and J is TRBJ2-3; 7 bases fit TRBD2. This TCR came from a man aged 50-75 years who received an inactivated influenza vaccine. The sequencing here drew on PBMCs from blood, taken less than 25 months after vaccination. The CDR3 sequence: CASSLGLAPDTQYF. Here the CDR3 DNA reads TGCGCCAGCAGCTTGGGACTAGCCCCAGATACGCAGTATTTT.